This TCR beta chain appears in the sequencing data of a study of cytomegalovirus exposure and HLA in healthy donors. General observations from the study: As was reported, the classifier diagnosed cytomegalovirus status with high specificity and sensitivity.

Turning to this clone: As yet, its antigen is unknown.

This table comes from immunoSEQ multiplex PCR, and its TCRdb copy is limited to in-frame clones, with some not included. The sample carries around 60,000 clones, approximately 90% recorded once. V was trimmed by 0 bases and J by 4 bases, leaving 11 bases between them. The CDR3 has 15 residues. CDR1 and CDR2 (germline): SGHRS, YFSETQ. This clonotype originated in a woman aged 18-29 years in good health and CMV-seronegative. The chain links TRBV5-1 to TRBJ2-1; D perhaps matches TRBD2 (5 bases). Sample: PBMCs. The CDR3 protein is CASSLGSGAYNEQFF. Here the CDR3 DNA reads TGCGCCAGCAGCTTGGGGAGCGGAGCTTACAATGAGCAGTTCTTC.